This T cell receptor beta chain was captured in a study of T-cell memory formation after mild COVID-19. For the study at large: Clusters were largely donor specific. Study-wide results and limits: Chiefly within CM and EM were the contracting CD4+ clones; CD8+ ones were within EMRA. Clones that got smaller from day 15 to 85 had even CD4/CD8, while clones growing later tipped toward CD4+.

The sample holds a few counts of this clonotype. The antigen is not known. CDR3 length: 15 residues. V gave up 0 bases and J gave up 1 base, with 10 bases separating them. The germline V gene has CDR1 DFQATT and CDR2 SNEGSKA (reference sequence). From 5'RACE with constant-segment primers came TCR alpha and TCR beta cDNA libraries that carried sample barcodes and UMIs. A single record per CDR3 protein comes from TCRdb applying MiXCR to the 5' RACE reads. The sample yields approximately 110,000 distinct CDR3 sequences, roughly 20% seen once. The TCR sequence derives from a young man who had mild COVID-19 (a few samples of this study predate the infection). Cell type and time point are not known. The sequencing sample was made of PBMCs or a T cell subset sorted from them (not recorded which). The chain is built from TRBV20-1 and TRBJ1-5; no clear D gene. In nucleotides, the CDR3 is TGCAGTGCTAGAGATACGAGAGAGAGCAATCAGCCCCAGCATTTT. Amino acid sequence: CSARDTRESNQPQHF.